This is a list of T cell receptor beta chains from one sample in a study of T cells in Graves' hyperthyroidism and ophthalmopathy. TCRdb called the multiplex PCR reads again in MiXCR, with one record for every CDR3 protein. Altogether a few hundred thousand distinct CDR3 sequences are present, about 14% being singletons, with the ten largest covering about 20%. Material for sequencing was blood. The origin of the receptors is a woman aged 25 to 39 with Graves' ophthalmopathy. Each CDR3 is given with its conserved first and last residue. D genes are given only for firm matches. Some rows have no size entry. The others give once, few or many, or a class for an expanded clone.

CDR3	DNA	D	size	length	V	J
CASSFYGQPQHF	TGTGCCAGCAGCTTTTACGGCCAGCCCCAGCATTTT	-	few	12	TRBV6-2/TRBV6-3	TRBJ1-5
CASSPRPGTSRFADTQYF	TGTGCCAGCAGCCCCCGGCCCGGGACTAGCAGGTTCGCAGATACGCAGTATTTT	TRBD2	-	18	TRBV7-2	TRBJ2-3
CASVPSAGHTEAFF	TGTGCCAGCGTCCCCTCGGCGGGGCACACTGAAGCTTTCTTT	-	many	14	TRBV6-1	TRBJ1-1
CASTGLADNEQFF	TGTGCCAGCACAGGACTAGCGGACAATGAGCAGTTCTTC	TRBD2	-	13	TRBV3-1	TRBJ2-1
CASRSGTGVYNEQFF	TGTGCCAGCAGGTCCGGGACAGGGGTCTACAATGAGCAGTTCTTC	TRBD1	many	15	TRBV7-2	TRBJ2-1
CAPRIRSYEQYF	TGTGCCCCCCGGATTAGGAGCTACGAGCAGTACTTC	-	many	12	TRBV28	TRBJ2-7
CASNPSGAQQPQHF	TGTGCCAGCAATCCTTCAGGGGCACAGCAGCCCCAGCATTTT	-	many	14	TRBV6-1	TRBJ1-5
CSANWDRGHSGANVLTF	TGCAGTGCTAACTGGGACAGGGGGCATTCTGGGGCCAACGTCCTGACTTTC	TRBD1	many	17	TRBV20-1	TRBJ2-6
CASSQDPLGGRTSEQFF	TGCGCCAGCAGCCAAGACCCTCTCGGGGGGCGGACTAGTGAGCAGTTCTTC	-	few	17	TRBV4-1	TRBJ2-1
CASSLTLIRRLAGKGGNEQFF	TGTGCCAGCAGCTTAACTCTCATCCGGAGACTAGCGGGGAAGGGGGGGAATGAGCAGTTCTTC	TRBD2	-	21	TRBV7-6	TRBJ2-1
CASSLEGNNEQFF	TGTGCCAGCAGCTTAGAGGGGAACAATGAGCAGTTCTTC	-	many	13	TRBV11-3	TRBJ2-1
CSGLGMNTEAFF	TGCAGTGGACTCGGCATGAACACTGAAGCTTTCTTT	-	many	12	TRBV20-1	TRBJ1-1
CASSLTAALNNSPLHF	TGCGCCAGCAGCTTGACGGCAGCCCTTAATAATTCACCCCTCCACTTT	-	many	16	TRBV5-1	TRBJ1-6
CASAFRDTNGYTF	TGTGCTAGTGCCTTCCGGGACACAAATGGCTACACCTTC	-	-	13	TRBV12-5	TRBJ1-2
CASSPPGGVPEAFF	TGTGCCAGCAGCCCCCCGGGCGGGGTACCTGAAGCTTTCTTT	-	-	14	TRBV3-1	TRBJ1-1
CATSEAGQGTDTQYF	TGTGCCACCAGTGAGGCGGGACAGGGCACAGATACGCAGTATTTT	TRBD1	many	15	TRBV24-1	TRBJ2-3
CASSLLAGGVNEQLF	TGTGCCAGCAGCTTGTTGGCGGGGGGGGTAAATGAGCAGCTCTTC	TRBD2	-	15	TRBV5-6	TRBJ2-1
CASSPFGIGQGETQYF	TGTGCCAGCAGCCCCTTCGGGATTGGGCAGGGTGAGACCCAGTACTTC	-	many	16	TRBV7-2	TRBJ2-5
CASRYRVAYEQYF	TGTGCCAGCAGATACAGGGTAGCGTACGAGCAGTACTTC	-	-	13	TRBV6-1	TRBJ2-7
CSAPPGADTQYF	TGCAGTGCTCCCCCCGGGGCAGATACGCAGTATTTT	-	many	12	TRBV20-1	TRBJ2-3
CASSRTLGSGGANEQFF	TGTGCCAGCAGCCGTACCTTGGGCAGCGGGGGGGCAAATGAGCAGTTCTTC	TRBD2	-	17	TRBV9	TRBJ2-1
CASSTGTSGGGNNEQFF	TGTGCCAGCAGTACCGGGACTAGCGGGGGGGGGAACAATGAGCAGTTCTTC	TRBD2	once	17	TRBV6-2/TRBV6-3	TRBJ2-1
CASSHGGLSMNTGELFF	TGCGCCAGCAGCCATGGTGGACTGTCGATGAACACCGGGGAGCTGTTTTTT	-	-	17	TRBV11-1	TRBJ2-2
CSARERMGSGSPLHF	TGCAGTGCTAGAGAGAGGATGGGGTCTGGTTCACCCCTCCACTTT	-	-	15	TRBV20-1	TRBJ1-6
CASGEAGTAGEKLFF	TGTGCTAGTGGCGAAGCCGGGACCGCGGGGGAAAAACTGTTTTTT	-	many	15	TRBV12-5	TRBJ1-4
CSVVEQSSYNEQFF	TGCAGCGTTGTCGAGCAGAGCTCCTACAATGAGCAGTTCTTC	-	-	14	TRBV29-1	TRBJ2-1
CASSSLAGRTHTQYF	TGTGCCAGCAGTTCCCTAGCGGGACGCACGCATACGCAGTATTTT	TRBD2	many	15	TRBV12-3/TRBV12-4	TRBJ2-3
CSVVQGVGGYTF	TGCAGCGTTGTTCAGGGGGTCGGTGGCTACACCTTC	TRBD1	few	12	TRBV29-1	TRBJ1-2
CAWRGLNSPLHF	TGTGCCTGGCGGGGACTCAATTCACCCCTCCACTTT	-	many	12	TRBV30	TRBJ1-6
CASSPGTRAYEQYF	TGTGCCAGCAGTCCCGGGACTAGAGCTTACGAGCAGTACTTC	TRBD2	many	14	TRBV28	TRBJ2-7
CSARGGGETQYF	TGCAGTGCTAGAGGTGGAGGCGAGACCCAGTACTTC	-	many	12	TRBV20-1	TRBJ2-5
CASSFVPVRVRTGELFF	TGTGCCAGCAGCTTTGTTCCCGTACGTGTCAGAACCGGGGAGCTGTTTTTT	-	many	17	TRBV7-9	TRBJ2-2
CATSRGLDGYTF	TGTGCCACCAGCAGAGGGTTAGACGGCTACACCTTC	-	-	12	TRBV15	TRBJ1-2
CASSSPSSPRTGELFF	TGTGCCAGCAGCTCCCCTAGCTCCCCGAGGACCGGGGAGCTGTTTTTT	-	-	16	TRBV7-8	TRBJ2-2
CSVGKTGGLYEQYF	TGCAGCGTTGGGAAGACAGGGGGCCTTTACGAGCAGTACTTC	TRBD1	few	14	TRBV29-1	TRBJ2-7
CASSLRTSGIPGDTQYF	TGTGCCAGCTCGCTTAGGACTAGCGGGATCCCCGGGGATACGCAGTATTTT	TRBD2	many	17	TRBV18	TRBJ2-3
CASSQDPRTGATEGFF	TGTGCCAGCAGCCAAGACCCGCGGACAGGGGCCACTGAAGGTTTCTTT	TRBD1	-	16	TRBV14	TRBJ1-1
CASSLGRWHEQYF	TGTGCCAGCAGTTTAGGCAGGTGGCACGAGCAGTACTTC	-	-	13	TRBV28	TRBJ2-7
CASSQQYNEQFF	TGTGCCAGCAGCCAACAATACAATGAGCAGTTCTTC	-	many	12	TRBV3-1	TRBJ2-1
CASSNSGGLYNEQFF	TGTGCCAGCAGTAATAGCGGGGGCCTCTACAATGAGCAGTTCTTC	TRBD2	-	15	TRBV7-6	TRBJ2-1